This T cell receptor (beta chain) was recovered during a study of blood T cell repertoires in COVID-19. In the study overall: The United States, Italy and Spain supplied acute and convalescent COVID-19 samples. Sources were T cells, B-cell-depleted T cells, or PBMCs; the material itself was cDNA or gDNA.

The CDR3 consists of 10 residues. With 7 bases removed from V and 10 bases from J, the gap between germline ends came to 11 bases. Looked up from germline, CDR1 is SQVTM and CDR2 is ANQGSEA. In the authors' methods: Amplification from reference gene primers served as the basis for estimated nucleated cell counts. Generated by immunoSEQ multiplex PCR, the TCRdb table keeps only in-frame clones and is missing some. V and J calls and clone size come straight from that table; D and trimming were deduced from the DNA. The sample shows about 240,000 clones, approximately 83% of them seen only once. Across over 20 US areas, participants ranged in age from about 18 to 100 years.

V gene TRBV29-1 combines with J gene TRBJ2-1; possible D gene TRBD1, 6 bases. Sample: PBMCs or T cells enriched from blood (not recorded which). This TCR was sampled from a middle-aged woman with acute COVID-19. Here the CDR3 reads CSGDQGEQFF. CDR3 DNA: TGCAGCGGGGACCAGGGGGAGCAGTTCTTC.